The clone carrying this T cell receptor (beta chain) was seen repeatedly, ten times or more. Its specificity is unknown. The sample belongs to a study of T cell repertoires in cytomegalovirus infection. Across the whole study: Public TCR beta signatures were indicative of both CMV infection and a matching HLA type. Study conclusions and caveats: Across the ex vivo response, the dominant clonotypes were HLA-C-restricted CMV-specific TCR beta clonotypes. Carriers of CMV plus the relevant HLA were identified by cumulative public TCR beta family frequency.

MiXCR, run by TCRdb on the reads, gives a single entry per CDR3 protein. Of 200,000 to 300,000 distinct CDR3 sequences in the sample, roughly 9% were seen once. V lost 5 bases to trimming and J lost 10 bases; unmatched junction nucleotides: 17. Germline V CDR1 and CDR2: MDHEN, SYDVKM. The CDR3 runs to 17 residues. This chain connects TRBV28 to TRBJ1-6; 7 bases are a match to TRBD1. This receptor was taken from a human donor in good health (CMV status not recorded). Some clones in this sample may be carry-over from other donors' samples. The sample was PBMCs. CDR3 DNA sequence: TGTGCCAGCAGTATCAGACAGGGAGCGCCTAAACGATCACCCCTCCACTTT. This codes for CASSIRQGAPKRSPLHF.